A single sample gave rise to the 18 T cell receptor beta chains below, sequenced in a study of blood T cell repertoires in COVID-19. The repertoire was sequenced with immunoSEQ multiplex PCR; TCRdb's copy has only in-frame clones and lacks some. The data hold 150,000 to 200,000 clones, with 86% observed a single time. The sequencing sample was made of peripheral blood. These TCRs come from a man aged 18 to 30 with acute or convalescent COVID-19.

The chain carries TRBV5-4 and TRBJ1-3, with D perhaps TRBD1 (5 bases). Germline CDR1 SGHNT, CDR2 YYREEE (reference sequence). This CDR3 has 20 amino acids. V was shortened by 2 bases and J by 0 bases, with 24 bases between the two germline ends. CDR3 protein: CASSFFEGARPLSSGNTIYF. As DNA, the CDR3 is TGTGCCAGCAGCTTTTTCGAAGGGGCCCGACCTTTAAGCTCTGGAAACACCATATATTTT.

The CDR3 sequence is CASSMGQGATFF. The DNA of the CDR3 is TGTGCCAGCAGCATGGGACAGGGGGCAACTTTCTTT. The V gene is TRBV7-9, the J gene TRBJ1-1; TRBD1 agrees at 12 bases. CDR1 SEHNR and CDR2 FQNEAQ come from the germline V gene (reference sequence). This CDR3 comprises 12 residues. V shed 5 bases, J shed 12 bases, and the junction held 4 bases outside the gene matches. The full variable domain, completed using reference TRBV7-9 and TRBJ1-1, is DTGVSQNPRHKITKRGQNVTFRCDPISEHNRLYWYRQTLGQGPEFLTYFQNEAQLEKSRLLSDRFSAERPKGSFSTLEIQRTEQGDSAMYLCASSMGQGATFFGQGTRLTVV.

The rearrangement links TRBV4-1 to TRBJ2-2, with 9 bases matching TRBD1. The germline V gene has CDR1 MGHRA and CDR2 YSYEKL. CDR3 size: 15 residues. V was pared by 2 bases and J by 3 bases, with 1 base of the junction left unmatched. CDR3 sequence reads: CASSQRTGDTGELFF. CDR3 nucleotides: TGCGCCAGCAGCCAACGGACAGGGGACACCGGGGAGCTGTTTTTT.

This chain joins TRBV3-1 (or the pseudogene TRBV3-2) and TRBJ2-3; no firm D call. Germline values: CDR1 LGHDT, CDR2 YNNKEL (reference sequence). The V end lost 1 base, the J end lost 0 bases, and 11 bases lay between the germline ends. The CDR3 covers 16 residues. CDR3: CASSQVFITSTDTQYF. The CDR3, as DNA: TGTGCCAGCAGCCAAGTTTTTATCACTAGCACAGATACGCAGTATTTT.

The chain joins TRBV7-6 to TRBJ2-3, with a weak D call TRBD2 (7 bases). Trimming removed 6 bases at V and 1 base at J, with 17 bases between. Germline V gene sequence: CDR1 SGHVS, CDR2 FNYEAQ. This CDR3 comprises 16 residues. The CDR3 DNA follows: TGTGCCAGCAGAAGAGGAGGGGGGGGCCGCACAGATACGCAGTATTTT. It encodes CASRRGGGGRTDTQYF. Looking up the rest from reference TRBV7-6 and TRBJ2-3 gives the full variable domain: GAGVSQSPRYKVTKRGQDVALRCDPISGHVSLYWYRQALGQGPEFLTYFNYEAQQDKSGLPNDRFSAERPEGSISTLTIQRTEQRDSAMYRCASRRGGGGRTDTQYFGPGTRLTVL.

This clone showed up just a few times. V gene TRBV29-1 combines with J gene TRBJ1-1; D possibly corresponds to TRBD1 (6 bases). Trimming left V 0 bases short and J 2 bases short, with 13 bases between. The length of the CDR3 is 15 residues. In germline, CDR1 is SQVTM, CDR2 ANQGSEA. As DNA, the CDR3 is TGCAGCGTTGAAGATCTTGGCAGGGGAAACACTGAAGCTTTCTTT. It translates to CSVEDLGRGNTEAFF.

The CDR3 loop reads CASSLEGRGHQPQHF. The CDR3 DNA is TGCGCCAGCAGCTTGGAGGGCAGGGGCCATCAGCCCCAGCATTTT. The V and J genes are TRBV5-1 and TRBJ1-5, with D possibly being TRBD1 (6 bases). From germline, CDR1 is SGHRS and CDR2 YFSETQ. The CDR3 length is 15 residues. Trimming shortened V by 0 bases and J by 5 bases, and 12 bases separated the two germline ends.

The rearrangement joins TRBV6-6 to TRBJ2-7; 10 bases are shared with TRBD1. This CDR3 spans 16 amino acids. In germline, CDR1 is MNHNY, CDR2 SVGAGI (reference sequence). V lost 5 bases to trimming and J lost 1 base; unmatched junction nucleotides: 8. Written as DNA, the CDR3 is TGTGCCAGCAGTCGATTTCGACAGGGGGCATCCTACGAGCAGTACTTC. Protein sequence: CASSRFRQGASYEQYF.

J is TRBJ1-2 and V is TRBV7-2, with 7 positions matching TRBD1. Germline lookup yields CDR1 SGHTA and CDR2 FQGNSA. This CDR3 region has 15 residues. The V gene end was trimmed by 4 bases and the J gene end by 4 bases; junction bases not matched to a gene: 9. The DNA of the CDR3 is TGTGCCAGCAGCTATAGACAGGGAGAGGCCTATGGCTACACCTTC. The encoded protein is CASSYRQGEAYGYTF. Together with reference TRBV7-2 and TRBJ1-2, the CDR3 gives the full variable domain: GAGVSQSPSNKVTEKGKDVELRCDPISGHTALYWYRQSLGQGLEFLIYFQGNSAPDKSGLPSDRFSAERTGGSVSTLTIQRTQQEDSAVYLCASSYRQGEAYGYTFGSGTRLTVV.

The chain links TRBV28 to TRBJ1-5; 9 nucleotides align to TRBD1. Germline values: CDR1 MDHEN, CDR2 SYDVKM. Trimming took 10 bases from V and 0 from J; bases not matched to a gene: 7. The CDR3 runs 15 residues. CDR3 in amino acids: CATRDRDYSNQPQHF. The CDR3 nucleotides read TGTGCCACCCGGGACAGGGACTATAGCAATCAGCCCCAGCATTTT.

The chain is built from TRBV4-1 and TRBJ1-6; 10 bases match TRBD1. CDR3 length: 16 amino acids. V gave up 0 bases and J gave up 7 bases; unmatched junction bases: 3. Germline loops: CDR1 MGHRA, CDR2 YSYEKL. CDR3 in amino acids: CASSQEGTGVNSPLHF. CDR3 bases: TGCGCCAGCAGCCAAGAAGGGACAGGGGTCAATTCACCCCTCCACTTT.

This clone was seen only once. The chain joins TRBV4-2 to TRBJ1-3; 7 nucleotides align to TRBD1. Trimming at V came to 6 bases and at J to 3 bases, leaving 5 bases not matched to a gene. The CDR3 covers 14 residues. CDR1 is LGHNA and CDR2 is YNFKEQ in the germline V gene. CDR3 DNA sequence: TGTGCCAGCAGTTCAACAGGGGTTGGAAACACCATATATTTT. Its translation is CASSSTGVGNTIYF.

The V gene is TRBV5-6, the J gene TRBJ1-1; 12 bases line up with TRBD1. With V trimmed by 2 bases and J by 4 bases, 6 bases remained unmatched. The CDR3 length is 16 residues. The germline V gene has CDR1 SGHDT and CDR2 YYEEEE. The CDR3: CASSLKGQGAATEAFF. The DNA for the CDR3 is TGTGCCAGCAGCTTAAAGGGACAGGGGGCGGCCACTGAAGCTTTCTTT.

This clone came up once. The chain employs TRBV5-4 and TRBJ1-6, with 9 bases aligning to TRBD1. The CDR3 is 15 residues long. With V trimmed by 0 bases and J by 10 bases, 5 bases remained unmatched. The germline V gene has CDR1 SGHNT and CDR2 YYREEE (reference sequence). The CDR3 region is CASSLVQGADSPLHF. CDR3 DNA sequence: TGTGCCAGCAGCTTGGTACAGGGGGCGGACTCACCCCTCCACTTT.

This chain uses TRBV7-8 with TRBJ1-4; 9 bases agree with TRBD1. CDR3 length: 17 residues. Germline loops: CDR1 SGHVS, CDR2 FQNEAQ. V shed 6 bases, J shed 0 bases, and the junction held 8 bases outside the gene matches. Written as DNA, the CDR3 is TGTGCCAGCAGTTCTGGACAGGGGAGGGCAACTAATGAAAAACTGTTTTTT. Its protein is CASSSGQGRATNEKLFF.

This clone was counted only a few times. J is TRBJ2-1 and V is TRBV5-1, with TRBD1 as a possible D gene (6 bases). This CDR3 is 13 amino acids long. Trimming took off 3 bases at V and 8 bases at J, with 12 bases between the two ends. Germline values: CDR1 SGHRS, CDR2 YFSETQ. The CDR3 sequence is CASSSSQGYEQFF. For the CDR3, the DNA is TGCGCCAGCAGCTCGTCACAGGGATATGAGCAGTTCTTC. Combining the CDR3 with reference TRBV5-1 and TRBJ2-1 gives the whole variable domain KAGVTQTPRYLIKTRGQQVTLSCSPISGHRSVSWYQQTPGQGLQFLFEYFSETQRNKGNFPGRFSGRQFSNSRSEMNVSTLELGDSALYLCASSSSQGYEQFFGPGTRLTVL.

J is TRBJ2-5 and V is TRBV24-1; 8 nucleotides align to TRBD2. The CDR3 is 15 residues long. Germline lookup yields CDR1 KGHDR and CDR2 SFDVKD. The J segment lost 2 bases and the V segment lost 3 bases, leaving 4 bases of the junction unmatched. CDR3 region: CATSDLRGAQETQYF. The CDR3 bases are TGTGCCACCAGTGATCTGCGGGGGGCACAAGAGACCCAGTACTTC.

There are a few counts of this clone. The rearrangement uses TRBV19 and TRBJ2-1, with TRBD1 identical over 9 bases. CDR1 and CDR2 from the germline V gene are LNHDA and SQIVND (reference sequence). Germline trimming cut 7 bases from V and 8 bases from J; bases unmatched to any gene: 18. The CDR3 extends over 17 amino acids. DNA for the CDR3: TGTGCCAGTACCCTCCTCCCGGCGGGACAGGGATGGGATGAGCAGTTCTTC. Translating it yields CASTLLPAGQGWDEQFF.